Each of the 12 T cell receptor beta chains below was sequenced from the same sample in a study of identifying expanded T cells in peripheral blood. Measured with immunoSEQ multiplex PCR; TCRdb has only the in-frame clones, and not every one. This table holds 95,000 to 100,000 clones, around 88% found once. Sequencing used blood. These receptors came from a person between 18 and 70 years old in good health.

V usage is TRBV6-1 and J usage is TRBJ1-2; D unclear. The germline gives CDR1 MNHNS, CDR2 SASEGT. The CDR3 is 12 amino acids. The ends were cut back, 8 bases at V and 0 bases at J, with 7 bases in the middle. CDR3 nucleotide sequence: TGTGCCAGCCGCCTCTCTAACTATGGCTACACCTTC. This encodes CASRLSNYGYTF.

The chain has TRBV4-2 and TRBJ2-5, with D hard to call. The CDR3 length is 15 residues. Germline CDR1 reads LGHNA; CDR2 reads YNFKEQ. V was trimmed by 3 bases and J by 2 bases, leaving 13 bases between them. The DNA for the CDR3 is TGTGCCAGCAGCCAGGGGTCTATGCGACAAGAGACCCAGTACTTC. Protein product: CASSQGSMRQETQYF.

The J gene is TRBJ2-7, the V gene TRBV5-1, with a weak D call TRBD2 (5 bases). V shed 5 bases and J shed 3 bases, with 18 bases lying between them. Germline CDR1 is SGHRS and CDR2 is YFSETQ. The CDR3 spans 15 residues. The CDR3 DNA reads as TGCGCCAGCAGGCCAGTCGAGGGTGGCATCTACGAGCAGTACTTC. Encoded protein: CASRPVEGGIYEQYF.

The chain recombines TRBV27 with TRBJ2-5; TRBD1 matches 8 bases. CDR3 length equals 13 residues. The ends lost 7 bases at V and 1 base at J; junction bases unmatched: 2. Germline CDR1 is MNHEY and CDR2 is SMNVEV (reference sequence). Here the CDR3 reads CASTGQGQETQYF. CDR3 coding DNA: TGTGCCAGCACTGGACAGGGCCAAGAGACCCAGTACTTC.

V is TRBV5-4 and J is TRBJ2-5; D gene unclear. The CDR3 totals 12 residues. Germline V lookup: CDR1 SGHNT, CDR2 YYREEE (reference sequence). V dropped 2 bases and J dropped 1 base, with 3 bases sitting between them. CDR3 DNA sequence: TGTGCCAGCAGCTTAGCCCAAGAGACCCAGTACTTC. This codes for CASSLAQETQYF.

This clone has only one observation. The chain uses TRBV19 and TRBJ1-5; D is perhaps TRBD1 (5 bases). The V and J ends lost 1 base and 4 bases respectively, with 11 bases between them. This CDR3 comprises 15 residues. Germline V gene data show CDR1 as LNHDA and CDR2 as SQIVND (reference sequence). The chain's CDR3 is CASSIVGAANQPQHF. The CDR3 DNA is TGTGCCAGTAGTATAGTAGGGGCAGCTAATCAGCCCCAGCATTTT.

The chain links TRBV6-5 to TRBJ1-2; D perhaps matches TRBD1 (6 bases). Per the germline V gene, CDR1 is MNHEY and CDR2 is SVGAGI. Trimming removed 4 bases from V and 1 base from J, with 10 bases in between. The CDR3 is made up of 14 amino acids. The CDR3 DNA sequence: TGTGCCAGCAGTTTGACAGGTGTTAACTATGGCTACACCTTC. Translation gives CASSLTGVNYGYTF.

This rearrangement joins TRBV10-1 to TRBJ2-7, with D perhaps TRBD1 or TRBD2 (6 bases each). Germline loops: CDR1 WNHNN, CDR2 SYGVQD (reference sequence). V lost 4 bases, J lost 0 bases, and 28 bases lay in between. This CDR3 spans 20 amino acids. The CDR3: CASSGPKGGSKTPLSYEQYF. The CDR3 DNA is TGCGCCAGCAGTGGACCTAAGGGGGGATCAAAAACCCCACTCTCCTACGAGCAGTACTTC.

The V call is TRBV6-5, the J call TRBJ2-1; possible D gene TRBD2, 6 bases. This CDR3 spans 16 amino acids. V lost 0 bases, J lost 8 bases, and 17 bases lay in between. Germline assignment: CDR1 MNHEY and CDR2 SVGAGI. The CDR3 sequence is CASSYSTAHPGDEQFF. Written as DNA, the CDR3 is TGTGCCAGCAGTTACTCGACCGCTCACCCGGGGGATGAGCAGTTCTTC.

This chain uses TRBV5-4 with TRBJ2-1; TRBD2 agrees at 7 bases. With V trimmed by 4 bases and J by 2 bases, 9 bases remained unmatched. The CDR3 is 16 residues long. Germline-derived CDR1 and CDR2 are SGHNT and YYREEE (reference sequence). This CDR3 is CASSAAGSGAYNEQFF. CDR3 DNA: TGTGCCAGCAGCGCCGCCGGGAGCGGGGCCTACAATGAGCAGTTCTTC.

V gene TRBV6-1 combines with J gene TRBJ1-4, with 8 bases fitting TRBD1. The J segment lost 8 bases and the V segment lost 4 bases, leaving 9 bases of the junction unmatched. CDR3 size: 15 residues. Per the germline V gene, CDR1 is MNHNS and CDR2 is SASEGT. CDR3 loop: CASSGYRGFSEKLFF. The CDR3 coding sequence is TGTGCCAGCAGTGGCTACAGGGGGTTTAGCGAAAAACTGTTTTTT.

This chain uses TRBV5-4 with TRBJ2-7; 8 positions agree with TRBD2. The CDR3 is 14 residues long. V was pared by 3 bases and J by 7 bases, with 9 bases of the junction left unmatched. CDR1 and CDR2 from the germline V gene are SGHNT and YYREEE (reference sequence). CDR3: CASSWSGGKQEQYF. Here the CDR3 DNA reads TGTGCCAGCAGCTGGAGCGGGGGAAAGCAAGAGCAGTACTTC.